This T cell receptor (beta chain) was recovered during a study of post-analysis software for immune sequencing data. Across the whole study: Relapsing-remitting, secondary progressive and progressive-relapsing forms made up the multiple sclerosis disease courses.

Study findings and constraints: Controls' normalized Chao1 diversity significantly exceeded that of multiple sclerosis patients. Same-batch preparations were strongly co-clustered by F measure.

Unique molecular identifiers featured in each of the TCR beta cDNA libraries. A population of about 1 to 11 million T cells gave rise to roughly 0.5 million cDNA molecules. MiXCR, applied by TCRdb to the PCR reads, yields one record per CDR3 protein. The sample gives 800,000 to 950,000 distinct CDR3 sequences, approximately 53% of which show up once; approximately 4.5% is in the top ten. This clonotype was seen a handful of times. Antigen specificity is unknown. The TCR was taken from a girl aged 5-17 years with multiple sclerosis. Sequencing input: blood.

This chain's CDR3 is CASSLGSGFSYNEQFF. CDR3 DNA sequence: TGCGCCAGCAGCTTGGGTAGCGGGTTTTCCTACAATGAGCAGTTCTTC. The V call is TRBV5-1, the J call TRBJ2-1; 7 bases fit TRBD2. CDR3 length equals 16 residues. V gave up 0 bases and J gave up 1 base; unmatched junction bases: 4. Germline values: CDR1 SGHRS, CDR2 YFSETQ.